This entry features one TCR beta chain sequence. It lacks a known antigen. Nothing much larger sits one base from this clone, and base qualities are not available. This specimen belongs to a study of blood T cell repertoires in COVID-19 (dated by TCRdb to 2018 to 2020). For the study in its entirety: Collaborator samples came from the United States, Italy and Spain and covered acute and convalescent phases of COVID-19. The material from the prospective study consisted of cDNA or gDNA derived from T cells, B-cell-depleted T cells, or PBMCs. Nearly every sample came with metadata listing a de-identified subject ID, COVID-19 status, age in years and sex. Where available, HLA class I and class II types were obtained from metadata supplied by the sample provider rather than from assay-based typing. The repertoires were released in a freely available public database intended as a resource for research on the immune response to SARS-CoV-2. The samples were drawn from the first 160 participants of the ongoing ImmuneRACE study and from 950 to 1,500 subjects provided by 6 global collaborators. The dataset comprised deeply sampled blood TCRbeta repertoires from subjects exposed to, actively infected with, or recovered from COVID-19.

The CDR3 runs 15 residues from the cysteine to the phenylalanine. Here the CDR3 DNA is all that survives: 45 bases in frame from base 1. CDR1 and CDR2 (SGHTA, FQGNSA) derive from the germline V gene. V drops 1 base and J drops 2 bases, leaving 10 bases in between. Summary of the overall study and its limitations: Clinical and demographic metadata were provided uncurated, with the amount varying by source and participant.

The immunoSEQ Assay, a bias-controlled multiplex PCR, was used to amplify TCRbeta CDR3 regions from genomic DNA. Regarding the original processing steps: The number of nucleated cells in each sample was estimated by amplification of reference gene primers within the assay. To quantify the absolute abundance of each unique TCRbeta CDR3 rearrangement, sequence reads were collapsed and filtered. For each sample, productive Simpson clonality was calculated as the square root of Simpson's diversity index across productive rearrangements. TCRdb mirrors the immuneACCESS table, restricted to in-frame sequences. Some clones are absent from its copies; in checked studies, under half trace to an unresolved V gene, and the reason for the others is unknown. That table furnishes V, J and clone size, whereas the DNA furnished D and trimming. The sample data list about 120,000 clones, and roughly 86% of these were observed just once. The ten largest account for over 10% of the sample.

At one collaborating source in Seattle, patients were enrolled during active infection and were followed longitudinally through the course of disease. Whole blood was collected in K2EDTA tubes by collaborating institutions according to the institutions' own protocols. For TCRbeta analysis, collaborators shipped samples as frozen whole blood, isolated PBMCs, or DNA extracted from either of those sample types. This clonotype was sampled from a woman aged 70-85 years with COVID-19, enrolled during active disease. Sequenced: peripheral blood. Recombination linked TRBV7-2 to TRBJ2-3; tentative D gene TRBD2, with 6 bases matching. DNA sequence: TGTGCCAGCAGCTTAGGGCTAGCGTACACAGATACGCAGTATTTT. Its protein reads: CASSLGLAYTDTQYF.